The source of this TCR beta chain is a study of graft-versus-host responses after intestinal transplantation. Intraepithelial and lamina propria lymphocytes were released after the graft tissue was processed. Clones were read by immunoSEQ multiplex PCR, and TCRdb kept only the in-frame ones, dropping some. Here the sample spans about 17,000 clones, around 79% being singletons. V gave up 6 bases and J gave up 4 bases, with 16 bases separating them. Looked up from germline, CDR1 is MNHEY and CDR2 is SMNVEV (reference sequence). CDR3 size: 14 residues. This chain uses TRBV27 with TRBJ2-7; D possibly matches TRBD1 or TRBD2 (5 bases each). This receptor was taken from a human patient who received an intestinal transplant, so some T cells may come from the graft donor. The sequences come from ileum tissue, collected 450 to 490 days after intestinal transplant. In DNA, the CDR3 is TGTGCCAGCAGGGGACGGGGCAGAGGGTACGAGCAGTACTTC. Encoded protein: CASRGRGRGYEQYF.